This T cell receptor (beta chain) was sequenced in a study of glioma-infiltrating T cells after dendritic cell vaccination. On the study more broadly: The vaccine used monocyte-derived dendritic cells pulsed overnight with autologous tumor lysate. Findings of the study overall: The cohort had few patients with full blood and tumor sets.

The data were produced by immunoSEQ multiplex PCR, yet TCRdb's version contains in-frame clones alone and is incomplete. The sample yields under 100,000 clones, about 85% seen once. On this clone itself: Its cognate antigen is unknown.

V lost 4 bases and J lost 4, with 14 bases in between. Looked up from germline, CDR1 is SGDLS and CDR2 is YYNGEE. The CDR3 runs to 14 residues. Selection required adequate fresh-frozen tumor tissue plus more than two years' survival data. None of the glioblastoma patients had an isocitrate dehydrogenase mutation. This sample comprised blood, obtained before dendritic cell vaccination. The chain is built from TRBV9 and TRBJ2-5; D remains ambiguous. The sequence derives from a human donor with glioblastoma. CDR3 protein: CASSPTRFGETQYF. The CDR3 nucleotides read TGTGCCAGCAGCCCCACCCGGTTTGGAGAGACCCAGTACTTC. Full variable domain (missing parts from reference TRBV9 and TRBJ2-5): DSGVTQTPKHLITATGQRVTLRCSPRSGDLSVYWYQQSLDQGLQFLIQYYNGEERAKGNILERFSAQQFPDLHSELNLSSLELGDSALYFCASSPTRFGETQYFGPGTRLLVL.